This T cell receptor (beta chain) stems from a study of spatial heterogeneity in lung cancer. Study at large: Alpha-chain sequences were consistently detected in smaller numbers than beta-chain sequences.

Each TCR cDNA molecule carried a unique molecular identifier. MiXCR, run by TCRdb on the 5' RACE reads, gives a single entry per CDR3 protein. The data contain 100,000 to 120,000 distinct CDR3 sequences, approximately 11% of them singletons. Time point meaning: blood at routine non-recurrence follow-up after resection. Whole RNA came from tumor, nontumor lung or frozen PBMC and was sequenced without being sorted. This clonotype showed up just a few times. The germline gives CDR1 SGHAT, CDR2 FQNNGV. CDR3 length equals 15 residues. V shed 5 bases, J shed 7 bases, and the junction held 10 bases outside the gene matches.

The receptor comes from a female donor with early-stage non-small cell lung cancer. The sample was PBMCs, taken at follow-up. V is TRBV11-2 and J is TRBJ2-1, with 8 bases that match TRBD2. The CDR3 loop is CASSTVGLESNEQFF. The CDR3 bases are TGTGCCAGCAGCACCGTGGGACTAGAGTCGAATGAGCAGTTCTTC.